This T cell receptor (beta chain) was sequenced for a study of memory CD4+ T cells and cytomegalovirus serostatus. Remarks on this clone: Its specificity is not known.

Study conclusions and caveats: CD4+ memory repertoires contained about two fifths of the roughly 160 reported CMV TCRbeta sequences.

Single viable CD3+CD4+CD8-CD45RO+ cells were sorted as the memory CD4+ T cells. Germline values: CDR1 LNHDA, CDR2 SQIVND (reference sequence). The CDR3 covers 14 residues. Trimming took 3 bases from V and 7 from J, leaving 15 bases between them. Sequenced by immunoSEQ multiplex PCR; TCRdb stores in-frame clones only, minus some. Among under 55,000 clones listed, roughly four fifths were seen once. The V gene is TRBV19, the J gene TRBJ1-2, with a possible D match to TRBD1 (5 bases). The sequenced material came from memory CD4+ T cells from blood. The receptor comes from an adult in good health and CMV-seronegative. CDR3 DNA: TGTGCCAGTAGTATTTCAGGGCCGCCCTCTGGCTACACCTTC. Translated, it gives CASSISGPPSGYTF.